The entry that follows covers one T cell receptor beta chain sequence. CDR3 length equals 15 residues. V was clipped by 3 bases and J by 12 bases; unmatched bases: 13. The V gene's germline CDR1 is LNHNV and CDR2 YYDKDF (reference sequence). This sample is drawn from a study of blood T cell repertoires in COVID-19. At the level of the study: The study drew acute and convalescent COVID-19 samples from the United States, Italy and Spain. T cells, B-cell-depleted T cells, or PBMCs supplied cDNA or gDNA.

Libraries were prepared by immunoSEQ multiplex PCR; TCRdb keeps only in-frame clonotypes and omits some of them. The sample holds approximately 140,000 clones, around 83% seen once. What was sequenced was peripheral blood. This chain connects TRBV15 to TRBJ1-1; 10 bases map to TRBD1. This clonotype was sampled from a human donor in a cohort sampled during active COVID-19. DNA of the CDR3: TGTGCCACCAGCAGGATGCCGACAGGGGGCAGAGAAACTTTCTTT. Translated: CATSRMPTGGRETFF.